These T cell receptor beta chains were read from a single sample in a study of T cells in Graves' hyperthyroidism and ophthalmopathy. TCRdb reprocessed the multiplex PCR reads via MiXCR and lists one record per CDR3 protein. Of more than 550,000 distinct CDR3 sequences listed, 45% were seen once; the top ten hold less than 9.5%. The sequencing input was peripheral blood or thyroid tissue (not recorded which). The receptors derive from an adult man with Graves' disease, either hyperthyroidism or ophthalmopathy (not recorded which). Both conserved end residues are part of each CDR3. The D gene is left open where the match is weak. Size tells how often a clone was seen (once, few, many) or the class of an expanded clone, and some rows leave it out.

>NA|TRBV27|TRBJ1-5|NA
CASRPQILGGKGPQHF
TGTGCCAGCAGACCCCAAATCCTTGGAGGGAAGGGGCCCCAGCATTTT
>few|TRBV29-1|TRBJ1-6|TRBD1
CSVGQGGSPLHF
TGCAGCGTCGGACAGGGTGGTTCACCCCTCCACTTT
>NA|TRBV5-1|TRBJ1-6|NA
CASSLRPLGVGDNSPLHF
TGCGCCAGCAGCTTGAGGCCGTTGGGGGTAGGGGATAATTCACCCCTCCACTTT
>few|TRBV9|TRBJ1-5|TRBD1
CASSDSTGNQPQHF
TGTGCCAGCAGCGACTCGACAGGGAATCAGCCCCAGCATTTT
>NA|TRBV29-1|TRBJ2-2|NA
CSVDRGHTGELFF
TGCAGCGTTGATCGGGGCCACACCGGGGAGCTGTTTTTT
>NA|TRBV20-1|TRBJ2-7|TRBD2
CSASGLAEPYEQYF
TGCAGTGCAAGCGGACTAGCGGAGCCCTACGAGCAGTACTTC
>NA|TRBV11-2|TRBJ1-1|NA
CASSSSNPTEAFF
TGTGCCAGCAGCTCCAGCAACCCCACTGAAGCTTTCTTT
>many|TRBV24-1|TRBJ2-2|TRBD1
CATSAKDRGRLGGELFF
TGTGCCACCAGTGCCAAGGACAGGGGGCGATTAGGCGGGGAGCTGTTTTTT
>NA|TRBV14|TRBJ2-7|TRBD2
CARGTSDPYEQYF
TGTGCCAGGGGGACTAGCGACCCCTACGAGCAGTACTTC
>NA|TRBV10-3|TRBJ1-1|NA
CASSYFHLEVSEAFF
TGTGCCAGCAGTTACTTTCACTTAGAGGTTTCCGAAGCTTTCTTT
>NA|TRBV29-1|TRBJ1-4|NA
CSVVGPGEKLFF
TGCAGCGTTGTGGGGCCAGGTGAAAAACTGTTTTTT
>NA|TRBV2|TRBJ1-4|TRBD1
CASSLSPGGKLFF
TGTGCCAGCAGTTTATCGCCAGGGGGAAAACTGTTTTTT
>few|TRBV5-1|TRBJ1-2|NA
CASSLVGGARHGYTF
TGCGCCAGCAGCTTGGTCGGGGGCGCGAGGCATGGCTACACCTTC
>few|TRBV25-1|TRBJ2-5|NA
CASTSGALGGKETQYF
TGTGCCAGCACCTCGGGGGCTCTTGGGGGGAAAGAGACCCAGTACTTC
>NA|TRBV6-5|TRBJ2-7|TRBD2
CASRDTDRGRVHEQYF
TGTGCCAGCAGAGATACTGACAGAGGGAGGGTCCACGAGCAGTACTTC
>few|TRBV19|TRBJ2-5|NA
CASSIGAGSVSQYF
TGTGCCAGTAGTATAGGGGCAGGGTCCGTGTCCCAGTACTTC
>many|TRBV20-1|TRBJ2-7|NA
CSASSGSYEQYF
TGCAGTGCTAGCTCGGGATCCTACGAGCAGTACTTC
>NA|TRBV29-1|TRBJ1-3|NA
CSVDSGGGPEAREYF
TGCAGCGTTGACTCGGGGGGCGGGCCTGAAGCCCGGGAGTATTTT
>NA|TRBV15|TRBJ1-6|TRBD1
CASSPSTGDNSPLHF
TGTGCCAGCTCACCATCGACAGGGGATAATTCACCCCTCCACTTT
>NA|TRBV6-6|TRBJ1-5|NA
CASRRAGGNQPQHF
TGTGCCAGCAGGAGGGCAGGGGGCAATCAGCCCCAGCATTTT
>NA|TRBV6-5|TRBJ1-1|NA
CASSLFGGSAEAFF
TGTGCCAGCAGTTTATTTGGAGGGTCCGCTGAAGCTTTCTTT
>NA|TRBV29-1|TRBJ1-5|TRBD1
CSVTGTDQHF
TGCAGCGTAACCGGGACAGACCAGCATTTT
>few|TRBV5-1|TRBJ1-6|NA
CASSLEVTPRSPLHF
TGCGCCAGCAGCTTGGAAGTGACGCCGCGTTCACCCCTCCACTTT
>many|TRBV7-2|TRBJ2-6|NA
CASTFSSGANVLTF
TGTGCCAGCACCTTTAGCTCTGGGGCCAACGTCCTGACTTTC
>many|TRBV10-2|TRBJ1-5|NA
CASREGRSNQPQHF
TGCGCCAGCAGAGAGGGAAGGAGCAATCAGCCCCAGCATTTT
>NA|TRBV15|TRBJ1-6|TRBD1
CATSSARTGGGSPLHF
TGTGCCACCAGCAGTGCTAGGACAGGCGGGGGGTCACCCCTCCACTTT
>NA|TRBV29-1|TRBJ2-2|TRBD2
CSVTSGRAPNTGELFF
TGCAGCGTTACTAGCGGGAGGGCCCCGAACACCGGGGAGCTGTTTTTT
>NA|TRBV2|TRBJ2-2|NA
CASSERASSTGELFF
TGTGCCAGCAGTGAGCGGGCGTCGAGCACCGGGGAGCTGTTTTTT
>NA|TRBV6-5|TRBJ1-6|NA
CASSWQSTDNSPLHF
TGTGCCAGCAGTTGGCAGTCCACGGACAATTCACCCCTCCACTTT
>few|TRBV7-8|TRBJ2-7|NA
CASSQLISSYEQYF
TGCGCCAGCAGCCAGCTAATTAGCTCCTACGAGCAGTACTTC
>many|TRBV2|TRBJ1-5|NA
CASMGASGGNQPQHF
TGTGCCAGCATGGGGGCGTCGGGCGGCAATCAGCCCCAGCATTTT
>NA|TRBV25-1|TRBJ2-5|NA
CASSESGRQETQYF
TGTGCCAGCAGTGAATCCGGGAGACAAGAGACCCAGTACTTC
>NA|TRBV2|TRBJ1-6|TRBD1
CASILQGVPLHF
TGTGCCAGCATCTTACAGGGGGTACCCCTCCACTTT
>many|TRBV19|TRBJ2-5|NA
CASSVTSRETQYF
TGTGCCAGTAGTGTTACTAGCAGAGAGACCCAGTACTTC
>NA|TRBV5-1|TRBJ1-1|NA
CASSQDTMRGTTEAFF
TGCGCCAGCAGCCAAGATACTATGAGGGGAACCACTGAAGCTTTCTTT
>NA|TRBV20-1|TRBJ1-1|NA
CSASPLPPNTEAFF
TGCAGTGCTAGCCCCCTGCCCCCTAATACTGAAGCTTTCTTT
>many|TRBV7-6|TRBJ2-7|NA
CASSSGTGRSYEQYF
TGTGCCAGCAGTTCGGGGACGGGACGGAGCTACGAGCAGTACTTC
>many|TRBV7-9|TRBJ1-1|NA
CASSVLGGTEAFF
TGTGCCAGCAGTGTACTGGGAGGCACTGAAGCTTTCTTT
>many|TRBV7-6|TRBJ2-5|TRBD1
CASSLGDRGRETQYF
TGTGCCAGCAGCTTAGGGGACAGGGGGCGAGAGACCCAGTACTTC
>NA|TRBV7-2|TRBJ2-5|NA
CASSIDRFPETQYF
TGTGCCAGCAGTATTGACAGGTTCCCTGAGACCCAGTACTTC
>many|TRBV10-3|TRBJ2-5|TRBD2
CAISEPTSGGETQYF
TGTGCCATCAGTGAGCCGACTAGCGGGGGCGAGACCCAGTACTTC
>many|TRBV11-2|TRBJ1-2|TRBD1
CASIQPGQGPYGYTF
TGTGCCAGCATCCAACCGGGACAGGGGCCCTATGGCTACACCTTC